The next 17 T cell receptor beta chains were all read from a single sample in a study of cytotoxic CD8 clonotypes in ibrutinib-treated CLL. TCRdb keeps only in-frame clones here, not all; method: immunoSEQ multiplex PCR. The sample records some 300,000 clones, just under 80% being singletons. The specimen comprised PBMCs, sampled before ibrutinib treatment. The origin of the receptors is a human donor with chronic lymphocytic leukemia.

V gene TRBV5-6 combines with J gene TRBJ2-1, with 9 bases matching TRBD1. Losses at the gene ends were 3 bases for V and 7 bases for J; bases not matched to a gene: 11. CDR3 length equals 16 residues. Per the germline V gene, CDR1 is SGHDT and CDR2 is YYEEEE. In nucleotides, the CDR3 is TGTGCCAGCAGCTCTACGACGGGACAGGGCAGGAATGAGCAGTTCTTC. Translation gives CASSSTTGQGRNEQFF.

The chain links TRBV5-1 to TRBJ1-3; no definite D call. The V gene's germline CDR1 is SGHRS and CDR2 YFSETQ. The CDR3 loop spans 11 amino acids. V was trimmed by 3 bases and J by 8 bases, leaving 6 bases between them. CDR3 amino acids: CASSSDYTIYF. The DNA of the CDR3 is TGCGCCAGCAGCTCGGATTACACCATATATTTT.

This chain uses TRBV21-1 with TRBJ2-3; whether TRBD1, the table's D call, matches the DNA was not checked. TRBV21-1 is an annotated pseudogene. The CDR3 has 19 residues. CDR3 amino acids: CASSRPGDRGPPGTDTQYF. Here the CDR3 DNA reads TGTGCCAGCAGCAGGCCGGGGGACAGGGGTCCTCCCGGCACAGATACGCAGTATTTT.

This sequence joins TRBV4-3 and TRBJ2-7, with 11 bases lining up with TRBD2. J was trimmed by 6 bases and V by 0 bases; bases with no gene match: 4. CDR3 length: 15 residues. Per the germline V gene, CDR1 is LGHNA and CDR2 is YSLEER. This CDR3 is CASSQDPGLAGEQYF. In DNA form, the CDR3 reads TGCGCCAGCAGCCAAGATCCCGGACTAGCGGGCGAGCAGTACTTC.

The V call is TRBV7-2, the J call TRBJ2-2, with D possibly TRBD1 on 5 matching bases. This CDR3 comprises 13 residues. CDR1 and CDR2 from the germline V gene are SGHTA and FQGNSA. V was trimmed by 7 bases and J by 7 bases, leaving 13 bases between them. The CDR3 loop is CASINLQGGELFF. The CDR3 nucleotides read TGTGCCAGCATCAACCTTCAGGGCGGGGAGCTGTTTTTT.

This clone is a singleton in its sample. The chain has TRBV5-1 and TRBJ1-2, with a possible D match to TRBD1 (6 bases). This CDR3 has 13 amino acids. V lost 4 bases and J lost 4, with 11 bases in between. Germline loops: CDR1 SGHRS, CDR2 YFSETQ. The CDR3 DNA reads as TGCGCCAGCAGCAAGACAGGTGTCTATGGCTACACCTTC. Translated: CASSKTGVYGYTF.

The chain joins TRBV7-2 to TRBJ2-1; D unresolved. V was shortened by 5 bases and J by 2 bases, with 10 bases between the two germline ends. The CDR3 contains 14 residues. CDR1 and CDR2 (germline): SGHTA, FQGNSA. CDR3 amino acids: CASSASGPYNEQFF. CDR3 DNA: TGTGCCAGCAGCGCCAGTGGTCCCTACAATGAGCAGTTCTTC.

The chain combines TRBV7-2 with TRBJ2-3; D uncertain. V lost 4 bases, J lost 2 bases, and 4 bases lay in between. The CDR3 totals 12 residues. Germline CDR1 and CDR2: SGHTA and FQGNSA. For the CDR3, the DNA is TGTGCCAGCAGCTCCTCCACAGATACGCAGTATTTT. Amino acid sequence: CASSSSTDTQYF.

The rearrangement joins TRBV11-2 to TRBJ2-5; D gene uncertain. Germline CDR1 SGHAT, CDR2 FQNNGV. V lost 5 bases to trimming and J lost 5 bases, with 6 bases between them. This CDR3 contains 11 residues. DNA of the CDR3: TGTGCCAGCAGCCTGTGGGAGACCCAGTACTTC. Amino acids: CASSLWETQYF.

This chain links TRBV27 with TRBJ2-7; 7 bases line up with TRBD2. Germline-derived CDR1 and CDR2 are MNHEY and SMNVEV (reference sequence). V gave up 5 bases and J gave up 2 bases; unmatched junction bases: 3. The CDR3 is 13 residues long. The chain's CDR3 is CASSKTSTYEQYF. CDR3 in DNA: TGTGCCAGCAGTAAGACTAGCACCTACGAGCAGTACTTC.

The V and J genes are TRBV9 and TRBJ2-3; 9 bases map to TRBD2. The CDR3 has 16 amino acids. The V gene's germline CDR1 is SGDLS and CDR2 YYNGEE. The V and J ends lost 0 bases and 5 bases, in that order; junction bases with no gene match: 7. The CDR3 DNA reads as TGTGCCAGCAGCGTAGCTGGCGGGAGGGCCATAGATACGCAGTATTTT. Its translation is CASSVAGGRAIDTQYF.

The chain couples TRBV13 to TRBJ2-5; TRBD2 aligns across 14 bases. Germline CDR1 PRHDT, CDR2 FYEKMQ (reference sequence). This CDR3 has 18 residues. V trimming: 5 bases; J trimming: 5 bases; junction bases outside the gene matches: 13. CDR3 loop: CASSPGTSGSLSQETQYF. CDR3 coding DNA: TGTGCCAGCAGCCCAGGGACTAGCGGGAGTCTATCCCAGGAGACCCAGTACTTC. The full variable domain, its missing parts supplied by reference TRBV13 and TRBJ2-5, is AAGVIQSPRHLIKEKRETATLKCYPIPRHDTVYWYQQGPGQDPQFLISFYEKMQSDKGSIPDRFSAQQFSDYHSELNMSSLELGDSALYFCASSPGTSGSLSQETQYFGPGTRLLVL.

The CDR3 DNA sequence: TGTGCCAGCAGTCCCAGCTTCTATAGCAATCAGCCCCAGCATTTT. It translates to CASSPSFYSNQPQHF. This chain joins TRBV27 and TRBJ1-5; no definite D call. The V gene lost 5 bases and the J gene lost 0 bases, with 11 bases spanning the gap. The CDR3 sequence is 15 residues long. Germline loops: CDR1 MNHEY, CDR2 SMNVEV (reference sequence).

The chain links TRBV28 to TRBJ2-7; D gene ambiguous. Germline values: CDR1 MDHEN, CDR2 SYDVKM. This CDR3 spans 12 amino acids. V was pared by 3 bases and J by 5 bases, with 8 bases between. CDR3 amino acids: CASSLTENEQYF. Written as DNA, the CDR3 is TGTGCCAGCAGTTTGACCGAGAACGAGCAGTACTTC.

This clone was detected only once. The chain employs TRBV4-1 and TRBJ2-7; 12 bases map to TRBD2. CDR1 is MGHRA and CDR2 is YSYEKL in the germline V gene. CDR3 size: 16 residues. Unmatched junction bases numbered 7, after V lost 3 bases and J lost 4 bases. The CDR3 sequence: CASSQGETSGSYEQYF. The CDR3 nucleotides are TGCGCCAGCAGCCAGGGAGAGACTAGCGGGAGTTACGAGCAGTACTTC.

The gene calls are TRBV7-9 and TRBJ2-3; TRBD2 is a possible D gene (5 bases). The V gene lost 5 bases and the J gene lost 4 bases, with 13 bases spanning the gap. CDR3 size: 14 residues. Germline V CDR1 and CDR2: SEHNR, FQNEAQ (reference sequence). The CDR3 protein is CASSTRPPSDTQYF. The CDR3 DNA is TGTGCCAGCAGCACTAGACCCCCTTCAGATACGCAGTATTTT.

CDR3 DNA sequence: TGTGCCAGCAGCGTAGTGGGCAGCGGGAGCCCTACAGATACGCAGTATTTT. Its translation is CASSVVGSGSPTDTQYF. This chain links TRBV9 with TRBJ2-3; 8 bases are a match to TRBD2. The CDR3 covers 17 residues. CDR1 is SGDLS and CDR2 is YYNGEE in the germline V gene. With V trimmed by 0 bases and J by 3 bases, 9 bases remained unmatched.